The 26 T cell receptor beta chains below all came from one sample that was sequenced in a study of blood T cell repertoires in COVID-19. TCRdb keeps only in-frame clones here, not all; method: immunoSEQ multiplex PCR. The sample lists roughly 150,000 clones; about three quarters were seen once. Sequencing was carried out using peripheral blood. All receptors come from a man aged 70 or older with acute or convalescent COVID-19.

J is TRBJ1-1 and V is TRBV5-1; TRBD1 aligns across 9 bases. The CDR3 length is 14 residues. With 4 bases clipped from V and 3 bases from J, the junction kept 4 bases outside the gene matches. Germline CDR1 and CDR2: SGHRS and YFSETQ. The CDR3 sequence: CASSKQGADTEAFF. CDR3 sequence (DNA): TGCGCCAGCAGCAAACAGGGGGCCGACACTGAAGCTTTCTTT.

The chain employs TRBV5-6 and TRBJ2-5, with 14 bases identical to TRBD2. This CDR3 is built from 16 residues. Germline V lookup: CDR1 SGHDT, CDR2 YYEEEE. V shed 0 bases and J 7 bases; nucleotides not matched to a gene: 5. The chain's CDR3 is CASSLASGLAGGTQYF. For the CDR3, the DNA is TGTGCCAGCAGCTTGGCCTCCGGACTAGCGGGGGGGACCCAGTACTTC.

The rearrangement links TRBV6-5 to TRBJ2-5; 10 nucleotides agree with TRBD2. In germline, CDR1 is MNHEY, CDR2 SVGAGI. V was clipped by 7 bases and J by 5 bases; unmatched bases: 10. This CDR3 has 15 residues. CDR3 region: CASKRAGGPDETQYF. As DNA, the CDR3 is TGTGCCAGCAAGAGAGCGGGGGGGCCGGATGAGACCCAGTACTTC.

V usage is TRBV19 and J usage is TRBJ1-2; a possible D gene is TRBD1 (5 bases). This CDR3 is 13 amino acids long. V lost 3 bases and J lost 8, with 13 bases in between. The V gene's germline CDR1 is LNHDA and CDR2 SQIVND (reference sequence). The CDR3 sequence is CASSIGGFVGYTF. The DNA of the CDR3 is TGTGCCAGTAGTATCGGGGGGTTTGTAGGCTACACCTTC.

This chain joins TRBV19 and TRBJ2-1; TRBD2 aligns across 7 bases. The CDR3 is 17 residues long. J gave up 0 bases and V 6 bases, and 11 bases lay outside the gene matches. Germline CDR1 is LNHDA and CDR2 is SQIVND (reference sequence). Here the CDR3 DNA reads TGTGCCAGTAGCCCTCCTCTAGCGGCCTACTCCTACAATGAGCAGTTCTTC. It is translated as CASSPPLAAYSYNEQFF.

CDR3 loop: CASSKASRNNEQFF. The CDR3 nucleotides read TGTGCCAGCAGTAAGGCTAGTAGGAACAATGAGCAGTTCTTC. The J gene is TRBJ2-1, the V gene TRBV2; D is ambiguous. Germline CDR1 SNHLY, CDR2 FYNNEI. This CDR3 is built from 14 residues. The germline V and J ends were trimmed by 5 bases and 5 bases, with 13 bases remaining between them.

The chain combines TRBV18 with TRBJ2-2, with 8 bases identical to TRBD1. V gave up 3 bases and J gave up 5 bases; unmatched junction bases: 2. This CDR3 has 14 amino acids. The germline gives CDR1 KGHSH, CDR2 LQKENI. This CDR3 reads CASSPQGATGELFF. In DNA, the CDR3 is TGTGCCAGCTCACCGCAGGGGGCGACCGGGGAGCTGTTTTTT.

The gene calls are TRBV2 and TRBJ1-3, with 9 bases identical to TRBD1. Germline-derived CDR1 and CDR2 are SNHLY and FYNNEI. The junction had 5 bases not matched to a gene; V was cut back by 6 bases and J by 2 bases. The CDR3 contains 15 residues. The CDR3 spells CASRLQGAAGNTIYF. The DNA for the CDR3 is TGTGCCAGCAGGCTACAGGGGGCCGCTGGAAACACCATATATTTT.

The chain couples TRBV6-2 or TRBV6-3 to TRBJ2-7, with a weak D call TRBD2 (6 bases). From germline, CDR1 is MNHEY and CDR2 SVGEGT. V lost 5 bases to trimming and J lost 2 bases, with 19 bases between them. This CDR3 is 16 amino acids long. CDR3 residues: CASSGHLAEGPYEQYF. The DNA for the CDR3 is TGTGCCAGCAGTGGACATCTTGCGGAGGGCCCCTACGAGCAGTACTTC.

The chain is built from TRBV24-1 and TRBJ2-2, with TRBD1 identical over 7 bases. The CDR3 has 17 amino acids. The V gene end was trimmed by 3 bases and the J gene end by 4 bases; junction bases not matched to a gene: 10. Germline V lookup: CDR1 KGHDR, CDR2 SFDVKD. The CDR3 sequence is CATSDPRGTESTGELFF. Here the CDR3 DNA reads TGTGCCACCAGTGATCCTAGGGGGACAGAATCCACCGGGGAGCTGTTTTTT.

CDR3 amino acids: CASSYTSQTGTDTQYF. In DNA form, the CDR3 reads TGTGCCAGCAGTTACACCTCCCAGACAGGCACAGATACGCAGTATTTT. The chain is built from TRBV6-2 or TRBV6-3 and TRBJ2-3, with D perhaps matching TRBD1 (5 bases). Germline V gene lookup returns CDR1 MNHEY and CDR2 SVGEGT. Trimming shortened V by 2 bases and J by 1 base, and 13 bases separated the two germline ends. The length of the CDR3 is 16 residues.

The chain recombines TRBV29-1 with TRBJ2-3; perhaps TRBD1 as D (5 bases). CDR3 length equals 15 residues. CDR1 is SQVTM, CDR2 ANQGSEA, per germline. V dropped 8 bases and J dropped 3 bases, with 21 bases sitting between them. CDR3 loop: CSSWAAGRGTDTQYF. The CDR3 nucleotides read TGCAGCTCCTGGGCTGCAGGAAGGGGAACAGATACGCAGTATTTT.

As for this clone: Relative to the germline gene, one junction end is altered; a read error may explain this. This chain uses TRBV5-4 with TRBJ2-5; D may be TRBD2 (6 bases). This CDR3 comprises 16 residues. Germline assignment: CDR1 SGHNT and CDR2 YYREEE (reference sequence). CDR3 loop: CASSLAGTSPTKSLDF. CDR3 DNA: TGTGCCAGCAGCTTGGCAGGGACTTCGCCTACGAAGAGTTTGGACTTC.

This clone was counted a few times. The chain has TRBV19 and TRBJ1-5; 11 bases align to TRBD1. The germline V gene has CDR1 LNHDA and CDR2 SQIVND (reference sequence). Trimming took 8 bases from V and 9 from J; bases not matched to a gene: 6. The CDR3 spans 13 residues. CDR3 residues: CASWGTGGLPQHF. The CDR3 DNA is TGTGCCAGTTGGGGGACAGGGGGGCTGCCCCAGCATTTT.

This clone was seen only a few times. V is TRBV21-1 and J is TRBJ2-1; the D call of TRBD2 is as the table states it, not checked on the DNA. TRBV21-1 is termed a pseudogene. The CDR3 sequence is 18 residues long. Here the CDR3 reads CASSKVSRLAGAHNEQFF. The CDR3 DNA is TGTGCCAGCAGCAAAGTGAGCAGACTAGCGGGGGCTCACAATGAGCAGTTCTTC.

The J gene is TRBJ1-3, the V gene TRBV6-5; 8 bases are shared with TRBD1. Germline CDR1 reads MNHEY; CDR2 reads SVGAGI. The V gene end was trimmed by 6 bases and the J gene end by 2 bases; junction bases not matched to a gene: 3. The CDR3 has 14 amino acids. The CDR3 bases are TGTGCCAGCAGCTCACAGGGGGCTGGAAACACCATATATTTT. Protein: CASSSQGAGNTIYF.

The chain couples TRBV7-3 to TRBJ2-2, with D possibly being TRBD2 (6 bases). The CDR3 contains 17 residues. CDR1 and CDR2 (germline): SGHTA, FQGTGA. V shed 5 bases and J shed 7 bases, with 23 bases lying between them. For the CDR3, the DNA is TGTGCCAGCAGCCCGGGTCGTGTCGGGAGTATTAGCGGGGAGCTGTTTTTT. Translation gives CASSPGRVGSISGELFF.

J is TRBJ1-2 and V is TRBV6-1; D perhaps matches TRBD1 (6 bases). The CDR3 extends over 15 amino acids. Germline V gene data show CDR1 as MNHNS and CDR2 as SASEGT. V was clipped by 2 bases and J by 5 bases, with 15 bases between them. This CDR3 reads CASSETYRVLYGYTF. The CDR3 DNA reads TGTGCCAGCAGTGAAACATACAGGGTTTTGTATGGCTACACCTTC.

The rearrangement joins TRBV27 to TRBJ1-1; 9 bases agree with TRBD1. V dropped 6 bases and J dropped 6; count of bases not matched to a gene: 2. Germline CDR1 MNHEY, CDR2 SMNVEV (reference sequence). The CDR3 loop spans 12 amino acids. CDR3 DNA: TGTGCCAGCAGGGGGACAGGGCCTGAAGCTTTCTTT. It yields the protein CASRGTGPEAFF.

The J gene is TRBJ1-1, the V gene TRBV5-1; a weak D match, TRBD1 (5 bases). Looked up from germline, CDR1 is SGHRS and CDR2 is YFSETQ. The CDR3 runs 14 residues. Trimming took off 0 bases at V and 7 bases at J, with 13 bases between the two ends. The CDR3 coding sequence is TGCGCCAGCAGCTTGGATTGGGGCGTGGGTGAAGCTTTCTTT. Translated, it gives CASSLDWGVGEAFF.

This rearrangement joins TRBV11-3 to TRBJ1-1, with D possibly matching TRBD1 (6 bases). The CDR3 is made up of 14 amino acids. CDR1 and CDR2 from the germline V gene are SGHNT and YENEEA. V was trimmed by 5 bases and J by 8 bases, leaving 18 bases between them. Here the CDR3 DNA reads TGTGCCAGCAGCCGTACGACAGGTTTGGTCGAAGCTTTCTTT. It specifies CASSRTTGLVEAFF. Full variable domain (missing parts from reference TRBV11-3 and TRBJ1-1): EAGVVQSPRYKIIEKKQPVAFWCNPISGHNTLYWYLQNLGQGPELLIRYENEEAVDDSQLPKDRFSAERLKGVDSTLKIQPAELGDSAVYLCASSRTTGLVEAFFGQGTRLTVV.

The chain uses TRBV7-9 and TRBJ2-1; 9 bases are shared with TRBD2. CDR3 length: 17 amino acids. Germline V gene sequence: CDR1 SEHNR, CDR2 FQNEAQ (reference sequence). Trimming at V came to 5 bases and at J to 7 bases, leaving 15 bases not matched to a gene. CDR3 bases: TGTGCCAGCAGCCCCCTGCTGGGGCGGGAGGGTCGAAATGAGCAGTTCTTC. This encodes CASSPLLGREGRNEQFF.

V usage is TRBV7-3 and J usage is TRBJ2-7; maybe TRBD2 (6 bases). The CDR3 consists of 15 residues. CDR1 is SGHTA and CDR2 is FQGTGA in the germline V gene. Trimming took off 0 bases at V and 5 bases at J, with 14 bases between the two ends. The DNA of the CDR3 is TGTGCCAGCAGCTTAACGGGTAGGGAGGTCCACGAGCAGTACTTC. Its translation: CASSLTGREVHEQYF.

The V and J genes are TRBV9 and TRBJ2-2; 8 nucleotides line up with TRBD2. Germline-derived CDR1 and CDR2 are SGDLS and YYNGEE. This CDR3 contains 16 residues. V shed 0 bases and J 6 bases; nucleotides not matched to a gene: 7. CDR3 bases: TGTGCCAGCAGCGTAGTATCCGGGAGGGGGGCCGGGGAGCTGTTTTTT. Residues: CASSVVSGRGAGELFF.

The gene calls are TRBV4-1 and TRBJ2-7; 11 bases fit TRBD2. The V segment lost 0 bases and the J segment 1 base; nucleotides outside the gene matches: 5. Per the germline V gene, CDR1 is MGHRA and CDR2 is YSYEKL. The CDR3 consists of 17 residues. The CDR3 here is CASSQEVTSGSSYEQYF. In DNA, the CDR3 is TGCGCCAGCAGCCAAGAGGTTACTAGCGGGAGTTCCTACGAGCAGTACTTC.

The chain joins TRBV3-1 (or the pseudogene TRBV3-2) to TRBJ2-3, with a possible D match to TRBD2 (6 bases). This CDR3 contains 16 residues. Germline CDR1 LGHDT, CDR2 YNNKEL (reference sequence). Trimming shortened V by 2 bases and J by 5 bases, and 17 bases separated the two germline ends. The CDR3 sequence: CASSQILGLNEDTQYF. CDR3 coding DNA: TGTGCCAGCAGCCAAATACTGGGACTTAACGAAGATACGCAGTATTTT.